This T cell receptor (beta chain) was retrieved from a study of T cells in Graves' hyperthyroidism and ophthalmopathy. Across the whole study: Upon initial diagnosis and before any treatment, peripheral blood was collected. Study-wide results and limits: Blood also showed most of the thyroid clonotypes that were expanded above 0.001.

The diagnoses drew upon clinical symptoms, serum thyroxine and TRAb, thyroid ultrasound and orbital computed tomography. Researchers took RNA transcripts and amplified the TCR beta CDR3 regions from them. HTBI primers drove first-round RT-PCR of the TCR CDR3. MiXCR, applied by TCRdb to the multiplex PCR reads, yields one record per CDR3 protein. The profile covers about 560,000 distinct CDR3 sequences, with over 15% appearing a single time and approximately 18% taken by the ten largest. Of note for this clonotype: What it recognizes is unknown.

Germline V gene lookup returns CDR1 DFQATT and CDR2 SNEGSKA (reference sequence). The junction had 9 bases not matched to a gene; V was cut back by 3 bases and J by 4 bases. This CDR3 region has 15 residues. Sequenced input: blood. The chain recombines TRBV20-1 with TRBJ2-5; 9 bases match TRBD2. This clonotype was sampled from a woman between 18 and 29 years old with Graves' hyperthyroidism. The CDR3: CSASPLAGRVETQYF. DNA of the CDR3: TGCAGTGCTAGCCCCCTAGCGGGGAGGGTAGAGACCCAGTACTTC.